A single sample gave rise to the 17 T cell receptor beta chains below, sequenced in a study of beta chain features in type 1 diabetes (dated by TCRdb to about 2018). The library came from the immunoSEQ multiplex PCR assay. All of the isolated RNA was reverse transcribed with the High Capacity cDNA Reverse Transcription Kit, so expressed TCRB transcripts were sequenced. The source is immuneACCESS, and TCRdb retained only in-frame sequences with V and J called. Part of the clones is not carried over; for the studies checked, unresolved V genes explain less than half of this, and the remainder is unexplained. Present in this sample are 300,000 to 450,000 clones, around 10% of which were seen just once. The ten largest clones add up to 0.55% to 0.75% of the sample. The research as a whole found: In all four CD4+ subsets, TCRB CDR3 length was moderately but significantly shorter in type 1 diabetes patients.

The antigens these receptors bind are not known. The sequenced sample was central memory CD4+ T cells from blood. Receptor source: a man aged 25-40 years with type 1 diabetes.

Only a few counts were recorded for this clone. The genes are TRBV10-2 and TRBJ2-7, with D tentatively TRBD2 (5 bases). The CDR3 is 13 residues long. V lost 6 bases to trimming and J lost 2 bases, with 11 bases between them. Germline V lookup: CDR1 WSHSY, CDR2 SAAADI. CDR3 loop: CASRLSAAYEQYF. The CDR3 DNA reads TGCGCCAGCAGACTTAGCGCCGCCTACGAGCAGTACTTC.

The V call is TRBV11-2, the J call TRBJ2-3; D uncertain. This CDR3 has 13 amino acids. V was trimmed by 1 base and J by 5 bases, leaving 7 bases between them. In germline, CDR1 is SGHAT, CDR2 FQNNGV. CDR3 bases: TGTGCCAGCAGCTTAGCAAGAGGAGATACGCAGTATTTT. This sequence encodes CASSLARGDTQYF. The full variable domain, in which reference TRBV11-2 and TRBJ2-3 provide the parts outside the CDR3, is EAGVAQSPRYKIIEKRQSVAFWCNPISGHATLYWYQQILGQGPKLLIQFQNNGVVDDSQLPKDRFSAERLKGVDSTLKIQPAKLEDSAVYLCASSLARGDTQYFGPGTRLTVL.

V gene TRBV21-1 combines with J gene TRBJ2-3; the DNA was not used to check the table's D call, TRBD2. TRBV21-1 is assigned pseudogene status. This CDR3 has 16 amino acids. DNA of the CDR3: TGTGCCAGCAGCAAAAGTGGGACTAGCGGCACAGATACGCAGTATTTT. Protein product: CASSKSGTSGTDTQYF.

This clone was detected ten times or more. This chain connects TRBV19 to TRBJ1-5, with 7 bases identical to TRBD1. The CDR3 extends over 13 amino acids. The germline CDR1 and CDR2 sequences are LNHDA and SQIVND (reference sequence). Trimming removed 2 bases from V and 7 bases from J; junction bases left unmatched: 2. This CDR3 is CASSITGVQPQHF. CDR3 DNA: TGTGCCAGTAGTATAACAGGGGTGCAGCCCCAGCATTTT.

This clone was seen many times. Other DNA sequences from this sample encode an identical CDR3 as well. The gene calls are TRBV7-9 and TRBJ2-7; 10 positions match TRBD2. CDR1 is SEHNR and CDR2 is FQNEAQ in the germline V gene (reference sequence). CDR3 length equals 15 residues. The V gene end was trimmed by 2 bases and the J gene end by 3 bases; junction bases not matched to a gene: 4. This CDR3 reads CASSLKLAGHYEQYF. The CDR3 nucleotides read TGTGCCAGCAGCTTAAAACTAGCGGGGCACTACGAGCAGTACTTC.

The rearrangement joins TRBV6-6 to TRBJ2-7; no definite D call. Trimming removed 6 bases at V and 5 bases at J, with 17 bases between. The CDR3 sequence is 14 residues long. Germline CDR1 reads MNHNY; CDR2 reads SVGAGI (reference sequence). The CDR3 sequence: CASSSRSKLDEQYF. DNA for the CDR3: TGTGCCAGCAGCAGCAGGTCTAAGCTCGACGAGCAGTACTTC.

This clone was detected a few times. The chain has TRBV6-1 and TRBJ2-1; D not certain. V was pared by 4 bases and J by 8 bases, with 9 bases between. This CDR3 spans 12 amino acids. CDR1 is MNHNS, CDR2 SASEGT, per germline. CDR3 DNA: TGTGCCAGCAGTGTTAAGCGCGATGAGCAGTTCTTC. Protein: CASSVKRDEQFF.

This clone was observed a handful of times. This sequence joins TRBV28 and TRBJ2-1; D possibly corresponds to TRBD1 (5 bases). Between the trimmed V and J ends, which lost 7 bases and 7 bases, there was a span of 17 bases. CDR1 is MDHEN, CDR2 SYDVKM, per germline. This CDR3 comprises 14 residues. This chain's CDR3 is CASNWGFLGNEQFF. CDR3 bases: TGTGCCAGCAATTGGGGCTTTTTGGGGAATGAGCAGTTCTTC. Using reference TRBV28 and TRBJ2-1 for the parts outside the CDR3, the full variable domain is DVKVTQSSRYLVKRTGEKVFLECVQDMDHENMFWYRQDPGLGLRLIYFSYDVKMKEKGDIPEGYSVSREKKERFSLILESASTNQTSMYLCASNWGFLGNEQFFGPGTRLTVL.

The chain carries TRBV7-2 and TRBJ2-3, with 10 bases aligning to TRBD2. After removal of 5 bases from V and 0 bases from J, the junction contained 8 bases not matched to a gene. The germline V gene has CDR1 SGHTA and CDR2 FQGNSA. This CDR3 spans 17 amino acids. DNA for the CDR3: TGTGCCAGCAGCGCCACTAGCGGGGCCACGAGCACAGATACGCAGTATTTT. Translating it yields CASSATSGATSTDTQYF.

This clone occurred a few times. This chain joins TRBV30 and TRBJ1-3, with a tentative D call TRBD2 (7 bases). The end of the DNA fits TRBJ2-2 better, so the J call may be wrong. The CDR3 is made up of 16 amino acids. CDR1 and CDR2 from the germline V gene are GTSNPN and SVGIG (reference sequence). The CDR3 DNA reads TGTGCCTGGAGTGTACGGGGGGCGCGAACGACCGGGGAGCTGTTTTTT. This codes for CAWSVRGARTTGELFF.

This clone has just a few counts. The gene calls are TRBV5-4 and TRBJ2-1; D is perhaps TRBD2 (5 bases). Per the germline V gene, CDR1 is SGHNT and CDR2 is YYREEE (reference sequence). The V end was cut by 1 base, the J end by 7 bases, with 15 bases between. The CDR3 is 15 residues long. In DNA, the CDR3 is TGTGCCAGCAGCTTGCCTAGCCCCGCAAAGAATGAGCAGTTCTTC. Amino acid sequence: CASSLPSPAKNEQFF.

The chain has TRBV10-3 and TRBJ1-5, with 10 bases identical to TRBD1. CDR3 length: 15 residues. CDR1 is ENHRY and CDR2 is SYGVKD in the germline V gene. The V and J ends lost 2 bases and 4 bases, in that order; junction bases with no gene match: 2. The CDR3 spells CAISEGQGGNQPQHF. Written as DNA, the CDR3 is TGTGCCATCAGTGAGGGACAGGGGGGGAATCAGCCCCAGCATTTT.

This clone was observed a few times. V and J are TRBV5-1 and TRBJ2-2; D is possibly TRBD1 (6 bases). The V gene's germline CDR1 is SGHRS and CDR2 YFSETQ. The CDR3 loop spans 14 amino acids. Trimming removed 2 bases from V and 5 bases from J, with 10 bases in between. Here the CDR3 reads CASSLLDSTGELFF. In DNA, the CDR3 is TGCGCCAGCAGCTTACTGGACAGTACCGGGGAGCTGTTTTTT.

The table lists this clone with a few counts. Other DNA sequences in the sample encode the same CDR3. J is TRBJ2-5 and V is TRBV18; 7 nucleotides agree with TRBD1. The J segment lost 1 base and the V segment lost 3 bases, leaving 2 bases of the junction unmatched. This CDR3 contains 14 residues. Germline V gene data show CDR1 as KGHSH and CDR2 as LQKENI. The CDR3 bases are TGTGCCAGCTCACCTGGGACAGCCCAAGAGACCCAGTACTTC. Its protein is CASSPGTAQETQYF.

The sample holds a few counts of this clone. CDR3 residues: CASSAWTGRTDTQYF. The CDR3 DNA reads TGTGCCAGTAGTGCATGGACAGGGAGGACAGATACGCAGTATTTT. The rearrangement uses TRBV19 and TRBJ2-3, with TRBD1 matching 8 bases. Germline V gene lookup returns CDR1 LNHDA and CDR2 SQIVND (reference sequence). After removal of 5 bases from V and 3 bases from J, the junction contained 7 bases not matched to a gene. CDR3 size: 15 residues.

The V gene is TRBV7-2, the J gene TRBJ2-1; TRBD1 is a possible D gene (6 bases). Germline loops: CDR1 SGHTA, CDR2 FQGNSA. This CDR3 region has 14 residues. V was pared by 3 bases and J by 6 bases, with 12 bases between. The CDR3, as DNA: TGTGCCAGCAGCTTCTCCGGGACACGCAATGAGCAGTTCTTC. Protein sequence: CASSFSGTRNEQFF. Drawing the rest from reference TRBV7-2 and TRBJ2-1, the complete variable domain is GAGVSQSPSNKVTEKGKDVELRCDPISGHTALYWYRQSLGQGLEFLIYFQGNSAPDKSGLPSDRFSAERTGGSVSTLTIQRTQQEDSAVYLCASSFSGTRNEQFFGPGTRLTVL.

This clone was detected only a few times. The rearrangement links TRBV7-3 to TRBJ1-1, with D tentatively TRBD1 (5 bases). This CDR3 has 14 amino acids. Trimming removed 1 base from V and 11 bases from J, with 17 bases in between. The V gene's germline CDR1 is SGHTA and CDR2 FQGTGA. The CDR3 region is CASSLMVGARPAFF. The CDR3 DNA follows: TGTGCCAGCAGCTTAATGGTCGGGGCTCGACCGGCTTTCTTT.